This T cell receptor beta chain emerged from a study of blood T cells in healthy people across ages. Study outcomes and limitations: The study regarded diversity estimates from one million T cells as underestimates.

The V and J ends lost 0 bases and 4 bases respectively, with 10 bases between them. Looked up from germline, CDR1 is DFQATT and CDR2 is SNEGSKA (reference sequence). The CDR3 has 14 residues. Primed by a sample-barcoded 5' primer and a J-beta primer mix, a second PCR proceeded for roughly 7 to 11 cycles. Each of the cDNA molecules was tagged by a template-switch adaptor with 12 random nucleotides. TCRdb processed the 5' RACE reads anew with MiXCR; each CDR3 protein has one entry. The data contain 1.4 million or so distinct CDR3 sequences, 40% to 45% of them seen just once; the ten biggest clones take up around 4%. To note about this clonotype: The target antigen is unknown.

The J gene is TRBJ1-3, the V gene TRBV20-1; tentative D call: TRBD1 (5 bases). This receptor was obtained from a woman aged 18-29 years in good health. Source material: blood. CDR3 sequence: CSARDQGSGNTIYF. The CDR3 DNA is TGCAGTGCTAGAGACCAGGGATCCGGAAACACCATATATTTT.